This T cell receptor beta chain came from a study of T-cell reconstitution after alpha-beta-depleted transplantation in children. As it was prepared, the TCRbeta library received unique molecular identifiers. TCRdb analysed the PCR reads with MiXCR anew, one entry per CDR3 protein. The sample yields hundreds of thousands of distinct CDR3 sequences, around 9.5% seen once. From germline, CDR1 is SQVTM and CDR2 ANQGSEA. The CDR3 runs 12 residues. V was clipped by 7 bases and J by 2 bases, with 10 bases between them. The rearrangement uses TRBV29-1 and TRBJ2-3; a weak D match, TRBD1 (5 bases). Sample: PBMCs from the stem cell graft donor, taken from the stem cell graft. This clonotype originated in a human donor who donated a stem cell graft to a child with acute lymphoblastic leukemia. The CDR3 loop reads CSDLTATDTQYF. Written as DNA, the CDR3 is TGCAGCGACCTGACAGCCACAGATACGCAGTATTTT.